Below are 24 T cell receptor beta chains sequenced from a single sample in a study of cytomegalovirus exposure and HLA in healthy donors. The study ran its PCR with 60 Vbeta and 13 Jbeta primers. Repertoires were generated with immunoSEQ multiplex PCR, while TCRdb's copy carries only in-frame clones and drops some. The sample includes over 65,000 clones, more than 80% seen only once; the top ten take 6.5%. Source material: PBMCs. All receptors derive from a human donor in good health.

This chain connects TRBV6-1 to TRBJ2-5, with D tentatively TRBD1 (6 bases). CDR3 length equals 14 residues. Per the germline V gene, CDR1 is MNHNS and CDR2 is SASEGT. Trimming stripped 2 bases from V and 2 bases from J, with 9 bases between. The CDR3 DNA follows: TGTGCCAGCAGTGAATCCAGGGGACAAGAGACCCAGTACTTC. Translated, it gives CASSESRGQETQYF.

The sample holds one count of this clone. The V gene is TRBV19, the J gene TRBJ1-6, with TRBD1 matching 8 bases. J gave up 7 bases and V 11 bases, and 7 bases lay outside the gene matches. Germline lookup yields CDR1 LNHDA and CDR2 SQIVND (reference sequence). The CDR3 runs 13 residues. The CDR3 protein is CAGRQGANSPLHF. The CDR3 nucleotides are TGTGCCGGGCGGCAGGGGGCAAATTCACCCCTCCACTTT.

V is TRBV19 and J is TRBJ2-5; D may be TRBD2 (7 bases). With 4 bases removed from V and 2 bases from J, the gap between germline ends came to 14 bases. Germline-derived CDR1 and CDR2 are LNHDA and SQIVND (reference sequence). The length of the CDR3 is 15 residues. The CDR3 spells CASSRARGGQETQYF. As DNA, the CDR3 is TGTGCCAGTAGTAGGGCGAGGGGGGGACAAGAGACCCAGTACTTC. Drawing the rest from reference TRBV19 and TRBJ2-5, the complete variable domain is DGGITQSPKYLFRKEGQNVTLSCEQNLNHDAMYWYRQDPGQGLRLIYYSQIVNDFQKGDIAEGYSVSREKKESFPLTVTSAQKNPTAFYLCASSRARGGQETQYFGPGTRLLVL.

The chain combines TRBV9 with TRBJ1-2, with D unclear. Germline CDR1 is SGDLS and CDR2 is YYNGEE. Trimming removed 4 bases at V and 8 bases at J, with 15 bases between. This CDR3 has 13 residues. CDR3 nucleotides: TGTGCCAGCAGCTTACTTACGGGGAGGGGCTACACCTTC. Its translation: CASSLLTGRGYTF.

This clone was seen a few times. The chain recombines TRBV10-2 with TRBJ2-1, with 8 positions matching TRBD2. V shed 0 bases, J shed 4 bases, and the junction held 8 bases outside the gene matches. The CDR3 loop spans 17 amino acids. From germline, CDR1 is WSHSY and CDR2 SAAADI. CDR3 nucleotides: TGCGCCAGCAGTGAGTCTGCCGGGACTAGGGGTTACAATGAGCAGTTCTTC. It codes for CASSESAGTRGYNEQFF.

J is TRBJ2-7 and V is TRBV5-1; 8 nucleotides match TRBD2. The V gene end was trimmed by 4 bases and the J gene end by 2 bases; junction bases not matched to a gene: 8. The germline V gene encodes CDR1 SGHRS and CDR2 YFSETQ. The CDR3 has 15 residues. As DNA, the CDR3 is TGCGCCAGCAGCACCCTTACGGGGGGGGCCTACGAGCAGTACTTC. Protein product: CASSTLTGGAYEQYF. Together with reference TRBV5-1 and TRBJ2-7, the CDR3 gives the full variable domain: KAGVTQTPRYLIKTRGQQVTLSCSPISGHRSVSWYQQTPGQGLQFLFEYFSETQRNKGNFPGRFSGRQFSNSRSEMNVSTLELGDSALYLCASSTLTGGAYEQYFGPGTRLTVT.

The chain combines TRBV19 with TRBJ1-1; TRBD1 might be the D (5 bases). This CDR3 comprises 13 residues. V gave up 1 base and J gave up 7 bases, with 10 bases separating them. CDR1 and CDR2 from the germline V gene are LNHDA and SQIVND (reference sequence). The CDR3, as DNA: TGTGCCAGTAGTATAGGGCAGCAGGGTGAAGCTTTCTTT. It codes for CASSIGQQGEAFF.

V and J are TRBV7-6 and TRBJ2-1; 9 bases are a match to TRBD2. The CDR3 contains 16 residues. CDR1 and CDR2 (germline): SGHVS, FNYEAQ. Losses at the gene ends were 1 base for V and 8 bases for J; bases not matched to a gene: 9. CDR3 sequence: CASSLDGGGAGDEQFF. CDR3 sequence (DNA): TGTGCCAGCAGCTTAGACGGCGGGGGGGCCGGGGATGAGCAGTTCTTC.

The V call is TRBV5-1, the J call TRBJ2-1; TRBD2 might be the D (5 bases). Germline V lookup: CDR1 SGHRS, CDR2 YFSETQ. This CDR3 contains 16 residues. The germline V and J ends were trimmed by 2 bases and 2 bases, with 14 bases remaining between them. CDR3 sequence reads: CASSFDYLGAYNEQFF. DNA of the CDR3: TGCGCCAGCAGCTTCGACTACCTTGGGGCCTACAATGAGCAGTTCTTC.

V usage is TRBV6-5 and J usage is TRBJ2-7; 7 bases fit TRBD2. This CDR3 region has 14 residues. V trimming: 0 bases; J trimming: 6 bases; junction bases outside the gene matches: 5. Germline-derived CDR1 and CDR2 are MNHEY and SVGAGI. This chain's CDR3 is CASSYSGGSPEQYF. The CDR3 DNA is TGTGCCAGCAGTTACTCGGGAGGGTCCCCCGAGCAGTACTTC.

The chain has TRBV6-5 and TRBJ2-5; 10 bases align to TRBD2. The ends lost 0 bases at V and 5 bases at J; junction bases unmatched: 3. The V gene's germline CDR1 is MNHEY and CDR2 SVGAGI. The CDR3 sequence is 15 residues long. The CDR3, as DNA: TGTGCCAGCAGTTACTCACCTAGCGGGGGTGAGACCCAGTACTTC. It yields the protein CASSYSPSGGETQYF.

CDR3 amino acids: CASSPTLLAGGSQYF. In DNA form, the CDR3 reads TGTGCCAGTAGTCCGACACTACTAGCCGGGGGGTCCCAGTACTTC. The V call is TRBV19, the J call TRBJ2-5; 7 nucleotides line up with TRBD2. The length of the CDR3 is 15 residues. The V segment lost 5 bases and the J segment 9 bases; nucleotides outside the gene matches: 15. The germline V gene has CDR1 LNHDA and CDR2 SQIVND (reference sequence).

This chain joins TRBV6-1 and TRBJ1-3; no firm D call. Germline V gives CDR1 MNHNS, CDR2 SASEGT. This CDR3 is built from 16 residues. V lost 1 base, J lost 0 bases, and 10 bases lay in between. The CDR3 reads CASSEVSPRSGNTIYF. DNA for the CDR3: TGTGCCAGCAGTGAAGTAAGCCCCCGCTCTGGAAACACCATATATTTT.

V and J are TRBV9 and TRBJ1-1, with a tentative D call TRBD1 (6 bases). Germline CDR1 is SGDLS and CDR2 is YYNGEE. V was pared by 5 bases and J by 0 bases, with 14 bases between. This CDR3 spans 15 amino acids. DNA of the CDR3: TGTGCCAGCAGGAACGGGGACACCATGAACACTGAAGCTTTCTTT. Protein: CASRNGDTMNTEAFF.

The CDR3 region has the DNA TGCGCCAGCAGCCCCGGGGGGGCGGAAACAGATACGCAGTATTTT. Translated, it gives CASSPGGAETDTQYF. J is TRBJ2-3 and V is TRBV5-1; 8 bases agree with TRBD2. Looked up from germline, CDR1 is SGHRS and CDR2 is YFSETQ. Trimming at V came to 4 bases and at J to 3 bases, leaving 7 bases not matched to a gene. The CDR3 consists of 15 residues.

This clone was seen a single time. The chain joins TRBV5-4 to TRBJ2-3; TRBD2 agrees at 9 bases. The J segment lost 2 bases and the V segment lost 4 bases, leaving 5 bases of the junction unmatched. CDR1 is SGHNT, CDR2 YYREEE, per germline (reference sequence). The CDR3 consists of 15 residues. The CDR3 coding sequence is TGTGCCAGCAGCCTGCCTAGCGGGGCCACAGATACGCAGTATTTT. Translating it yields CASSLPSGATDTQYF. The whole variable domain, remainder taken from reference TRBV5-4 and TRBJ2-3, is ETGVTQSPTHLIKTRGQQVTLRCSSQSGHNTVSWYQQALGQGPQFIFQYYREEENGRGNFPPRFSGLQFPNYSSELNVNALELDDSALYLCASSLPSGATDTQYFGPGTRLTVL.

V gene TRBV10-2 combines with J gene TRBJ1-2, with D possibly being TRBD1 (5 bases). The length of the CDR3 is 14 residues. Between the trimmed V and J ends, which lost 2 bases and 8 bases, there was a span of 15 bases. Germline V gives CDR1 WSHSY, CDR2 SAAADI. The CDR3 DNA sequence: TGCGCCAGCAGTGAGGGTGGGGGGGGTCGCGGCTACACCTTC. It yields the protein CASSEGGGGRGYTF.

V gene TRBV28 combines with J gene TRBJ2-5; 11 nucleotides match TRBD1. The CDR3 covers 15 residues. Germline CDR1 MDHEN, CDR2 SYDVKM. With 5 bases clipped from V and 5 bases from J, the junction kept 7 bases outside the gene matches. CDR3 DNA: TGTGCCAGCAGTACATCGGACAGGGGGCTTGAGACCCAGTACTTC. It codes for CASSTSDRGLETQYF.

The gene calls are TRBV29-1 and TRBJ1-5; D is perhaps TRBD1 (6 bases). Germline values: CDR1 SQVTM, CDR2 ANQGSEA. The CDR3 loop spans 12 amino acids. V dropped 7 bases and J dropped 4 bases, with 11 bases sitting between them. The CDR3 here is CSAIQGNQPQHF. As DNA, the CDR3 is TGCAGCGCAATCCAGGGGAATCAGCCCCAGCATTTT.

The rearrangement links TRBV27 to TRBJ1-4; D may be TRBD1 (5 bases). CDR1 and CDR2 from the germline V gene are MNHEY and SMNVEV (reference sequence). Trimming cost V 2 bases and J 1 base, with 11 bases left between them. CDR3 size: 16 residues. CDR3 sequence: CASSLPTGETNEKLFF. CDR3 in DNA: TGTGCCAGCAGTTTACCCACAGGCGAAACTAATGAAAAACTGTTTTTT.

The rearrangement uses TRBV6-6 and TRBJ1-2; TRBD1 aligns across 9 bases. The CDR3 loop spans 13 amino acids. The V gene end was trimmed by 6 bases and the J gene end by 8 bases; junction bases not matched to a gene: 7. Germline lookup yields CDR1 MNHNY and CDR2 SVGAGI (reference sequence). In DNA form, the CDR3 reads TGTGCCAGCAGCCTACGGACAGGGGAAGGCTACACCTTC. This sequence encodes CASSLRTGEGYTF.

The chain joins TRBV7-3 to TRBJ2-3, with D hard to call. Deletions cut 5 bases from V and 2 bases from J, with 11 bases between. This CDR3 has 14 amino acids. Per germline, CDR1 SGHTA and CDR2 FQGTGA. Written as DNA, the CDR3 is TGTGCCAGCAGCCCCGAGGCAAACACAGATACGCAGTATTTT. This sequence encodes CASSPEANTDTQYF.

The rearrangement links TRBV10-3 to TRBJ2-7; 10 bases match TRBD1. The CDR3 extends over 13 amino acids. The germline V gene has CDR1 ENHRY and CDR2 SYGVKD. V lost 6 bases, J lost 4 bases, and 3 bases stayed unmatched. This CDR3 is CAIRSGQGYEQYF. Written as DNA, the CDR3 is TGTGCCATCAGATCGGGACAGGGGTACGAGCAGTACTTC.

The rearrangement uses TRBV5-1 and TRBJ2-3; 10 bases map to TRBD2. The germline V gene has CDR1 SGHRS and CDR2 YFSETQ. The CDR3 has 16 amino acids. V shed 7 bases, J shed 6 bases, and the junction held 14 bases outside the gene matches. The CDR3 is CASQGLAGARGDTQYF. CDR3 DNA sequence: TGCGCCAGCCAAGGGCTAGCGGGGGCCCGTGGGGATACGCAGTATTTT.